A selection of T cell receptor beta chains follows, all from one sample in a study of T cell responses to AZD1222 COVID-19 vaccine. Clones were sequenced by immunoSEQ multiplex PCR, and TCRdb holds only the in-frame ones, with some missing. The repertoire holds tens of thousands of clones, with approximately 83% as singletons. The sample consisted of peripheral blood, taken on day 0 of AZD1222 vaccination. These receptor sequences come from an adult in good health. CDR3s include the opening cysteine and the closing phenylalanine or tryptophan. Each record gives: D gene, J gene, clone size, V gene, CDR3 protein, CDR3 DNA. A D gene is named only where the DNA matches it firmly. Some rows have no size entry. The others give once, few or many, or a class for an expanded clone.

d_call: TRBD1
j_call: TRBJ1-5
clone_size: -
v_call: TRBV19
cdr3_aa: CASSIRGQGLQPQHF
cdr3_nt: TGTGCCAGTAGTATTAGGGGACAGGGACTTCAGCCCCAGCATTTT

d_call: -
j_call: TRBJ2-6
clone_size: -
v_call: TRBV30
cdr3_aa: CAWTWGLTPGANVLTF
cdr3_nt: TGTGCCTGGACCTGGGGGCTCACCCCTGGGGCCAACGTCCTGACTTTC

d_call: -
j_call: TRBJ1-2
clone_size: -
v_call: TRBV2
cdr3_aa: CASSEAGGGSNYGYTF
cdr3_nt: TGTGCCAGCAGTGAAGCCGGAGGGGGGAGTAACTATGGCTACACCTTC

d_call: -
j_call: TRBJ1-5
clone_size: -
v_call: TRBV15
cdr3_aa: CATSRGMEENQPQHF
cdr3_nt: TGTGCCACCAGCAGAGGAATGGAGGAGAATCAGCCCCAGCATTTT

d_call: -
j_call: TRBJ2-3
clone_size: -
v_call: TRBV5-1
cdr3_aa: CASSLVESDTQYF
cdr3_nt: TGCGCCAGCAGCTTGGTTGAGTCAGATACGCAGTATTTT

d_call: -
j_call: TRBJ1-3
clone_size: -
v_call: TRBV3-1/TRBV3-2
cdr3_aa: CASRIWRASSGNTIYF
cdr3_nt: TGTGCCAGCAGAATCTGGAGGGCGAGCTCTGGAAACACCATATATTTT

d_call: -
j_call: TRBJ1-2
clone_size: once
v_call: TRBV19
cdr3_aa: CASRQGGNYGYTF
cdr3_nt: TGTGCCAGTAGACAGGGCGGTAACTATGGCTACACCTTC

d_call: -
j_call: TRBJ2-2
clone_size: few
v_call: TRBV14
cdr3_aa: CASRRFTGELFF
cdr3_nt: TGTGCCAGCAGACGGTTCACCGGGGAGCTGTTTTTT

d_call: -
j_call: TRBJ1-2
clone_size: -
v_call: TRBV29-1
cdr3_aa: CSGEVANYGYTF
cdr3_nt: TGCAGCGGCGAGGTAGCTAACTATGGCTACACCTTC

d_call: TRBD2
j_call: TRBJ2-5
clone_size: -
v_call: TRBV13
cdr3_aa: CASSLWSGRLPETQYF
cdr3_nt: TGTGCCAGCAGCTTATGGAGCGGGAGGCTTCCTGAGACCCAGTACTTC

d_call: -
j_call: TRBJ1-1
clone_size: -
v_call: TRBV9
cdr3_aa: CASSTARHTEAFF
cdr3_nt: TGTGCCAGCAGCACCGCTAGGCACACTGAAGCTTTCTTT

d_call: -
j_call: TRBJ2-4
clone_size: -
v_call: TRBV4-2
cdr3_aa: CASSQDTGGTNIQYF
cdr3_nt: TGTGCCAGCAGCCAAGATACCGGGGGCACAAACATTCAGTACTTC

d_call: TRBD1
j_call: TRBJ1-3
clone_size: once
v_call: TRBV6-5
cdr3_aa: CASSSTGTGSQNTIYF
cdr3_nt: TGTGCCAGCAGTTCCACCGGGACAGGGAGTCAGAACACCATATATTTT

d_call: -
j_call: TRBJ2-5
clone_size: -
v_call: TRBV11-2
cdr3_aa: CASSLSRYQETQYF
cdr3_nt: TGTGCCAGCAGCTTATCCAGGTACCAAGAGACCCAGTACTTC

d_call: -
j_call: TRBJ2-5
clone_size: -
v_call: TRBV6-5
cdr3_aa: CASRFGPTGQETQYF
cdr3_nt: TGTGCCAGCAGGTTCGGACCGACTGGCCAAGAGACCCAGTACTTC

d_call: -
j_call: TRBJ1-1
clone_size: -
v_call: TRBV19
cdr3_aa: CASSDPGGTEAFF
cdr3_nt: TGTGCCAGTAGTGACCCCGGGGGCACTGAAGCTTTCTTT

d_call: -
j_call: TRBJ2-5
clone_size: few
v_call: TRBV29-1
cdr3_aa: CSVAYRDHQYF
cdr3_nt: TGCAGCGTTGCGTACCGGGATCACCAGTACTTC

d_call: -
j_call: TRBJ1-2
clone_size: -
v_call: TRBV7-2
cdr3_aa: CASSLVGGGSNYGYTF
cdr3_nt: TGTGCCAGCAGCTTAGTCGGAGGGGGTTCTAACTATGGCTACACCTTC

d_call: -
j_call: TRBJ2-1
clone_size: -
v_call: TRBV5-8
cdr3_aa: CASSPAGSNEQFF
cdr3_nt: TGTGCCAGCAGCCCCGCAGGGTCGAATGAGCAGTTCTTC

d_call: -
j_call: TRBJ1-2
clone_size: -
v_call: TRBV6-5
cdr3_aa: CASSYSRDITYGYTF
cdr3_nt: TGTGCCAGCAGTTACTCGCGGGACATTACCTATGGCTACACCTTC

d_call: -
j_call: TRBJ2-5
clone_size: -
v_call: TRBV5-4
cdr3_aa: CASSWMGTNQETQYF
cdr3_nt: TGTGCCAGCAGCTGGATGGGTACAAACCAAGAGACCCAGTACTTC

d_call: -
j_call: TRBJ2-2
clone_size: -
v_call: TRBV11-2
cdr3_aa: CASSLGARHGELFF
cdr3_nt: TGTGCCAGCAGCTTAGGAGCGCGTCACGGGGAGCTGTTTTTT

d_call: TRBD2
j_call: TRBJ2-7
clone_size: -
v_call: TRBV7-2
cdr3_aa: CASSLGASGTYEQYF
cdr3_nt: TGTGCCAGCAGCTTAGGGGCTAGCGGGACCTACGAGCAGTACTTC

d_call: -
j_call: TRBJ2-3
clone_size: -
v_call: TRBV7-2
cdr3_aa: CASSSQTATDTQYF
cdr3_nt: TGTGCCAGCAGCTCACAGACTGCAACAGATACGCAGTATTTT

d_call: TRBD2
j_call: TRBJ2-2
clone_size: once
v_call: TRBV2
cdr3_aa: CASTMMPGLANTGELFF
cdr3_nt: TGTGCCAGCACTATGATGCCGGGACTAGCTAACACCGGGGAGCTGTTTTTT

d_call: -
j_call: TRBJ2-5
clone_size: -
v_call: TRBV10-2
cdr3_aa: CASSEVSQETQYF
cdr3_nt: TGCGCCAGCAGTGAGGTCAGTCAAGAGACCCAGTACTTC

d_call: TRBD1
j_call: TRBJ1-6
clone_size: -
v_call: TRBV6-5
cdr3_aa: CASTAGRGQAPLHF
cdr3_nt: TGTGCCAGCACGGCGGGAAGGGGGCAGGCACCCCTCCACTTT

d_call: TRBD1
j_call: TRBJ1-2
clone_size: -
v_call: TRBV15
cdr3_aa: CATSSRDRGGRHGYTF
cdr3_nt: TGTGCCACCAGCAGCCGCGACAGGGGTGGTAGACATGGCTACACCTTC

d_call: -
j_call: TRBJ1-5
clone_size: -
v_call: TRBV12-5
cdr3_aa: CASGLGIDYSNQPQHF
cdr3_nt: TGTGCTAGTGGTTTGGGGATAGATTATAGCAATCAGCCCCAGCATTTT

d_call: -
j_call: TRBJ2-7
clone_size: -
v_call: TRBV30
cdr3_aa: CAWSVLIEQYF
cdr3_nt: TGTGCCTGGAGTGTACTTATCGAGCAGTACTTC

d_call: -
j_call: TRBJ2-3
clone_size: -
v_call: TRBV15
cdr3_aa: CATSSSASTDTQYF
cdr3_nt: TGTGCCACCAGCTCTAGCGCTAGCACAGATACGCAGTATTTT

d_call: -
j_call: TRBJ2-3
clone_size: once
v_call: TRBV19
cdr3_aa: CASSIPHYTQYF
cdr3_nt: TGTGCCAGTAGTATCCCACATTATACGCAGTATTTT

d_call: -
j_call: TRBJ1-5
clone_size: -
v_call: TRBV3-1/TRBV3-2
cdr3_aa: CASSQQGYSNQPQHF
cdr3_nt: TGTGCCAGCAGCCAACAGGGGTATAGTAATCAGCCCCAGCATTTT

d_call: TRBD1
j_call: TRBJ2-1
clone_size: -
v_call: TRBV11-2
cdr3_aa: CASRFGQGVRNEQFF
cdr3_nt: TGTGCCAGCAGATTCGGACAGGGGGTCCGGAATGAGCAGTTCTTC

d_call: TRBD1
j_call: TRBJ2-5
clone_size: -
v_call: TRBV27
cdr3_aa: CASSPWTGATQETQYF
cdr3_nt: TGTGCCAGCAGTCCCTGGACAGGGGCTACCCAAGAGACCCAGTACTTC

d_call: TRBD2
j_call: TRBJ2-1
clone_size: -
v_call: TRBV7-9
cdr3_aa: CASSFGSGSPEQFF
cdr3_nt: TGTGCCAGCAGCTTTGGTAGCGGGAGTCCTGAGCAGTTCTTC

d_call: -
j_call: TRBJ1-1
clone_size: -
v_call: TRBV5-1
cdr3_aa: CASSHGGGTNTEAFF
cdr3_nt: TGCGCCAGCAGCCACGGAGGGGGGACGAATACTGAAGCTTTCTTT